One sample yielded the 30 T cell receptor beta chains listed below, sequenced in a study of T cells in Graves' hyperthyroidism and ophthalmopathy. What was amplified from RNA transcripts were TCR beta CDR3 regions. TCR CDR3 underwent first-round RT-PCR with the HTBI primer set. TCRdb processed the multiplex PCR reads anew with MiXCR; each CDR3 protein has one entry. The sample carries about half a million distinct CDR3 sequences, around a fifth recorded once. The sequenced material came from blood. The receptors stem from a woman in her 70s with Graves' ophthalmopathy.

The CDR3 protein is CASSYSYRHPGPQHF. The DNA for the CDR3 is TGTGCCAGCAGTTACTCGTACAGGCATCCGGGGCCCCAGCATTTT. V is TRBV6-5 and J is TRBJ1-5; tentative D call: TRBD1 (5 bases). V was clipped by 0 bases and J by 9 bases, with 15 bases between them. There are 15 residues in the CDR3. Germline CDR1 MNHEY, CDR2 SVGAGI.

The chain uses TRBV4-3 and TRBJ1-5; D gene ambiguous. With 0 bases removed from V and 8 bases from J, the gap between germline ends came to 8 bases. The CDR3 has 13 amino acids. Looked up from germline, CDR1 is LGHNA and CDR2 is YSLEER. CDR3 amino acids: CASSQEEMEPQHF. CDR3 DNA: TGCGCCAGCAGCCAAGAAGAGATGGAGCCCCAGCATTTT.

The chain recombines TRBV27 with TRBJ2-7; D call uncertain. Germline loops: CDR1 MNHEY, CDR2 SMNVEV (reference sequence). Trimming pared 2 bases from V and 2 bases from J, leaving 13 bases between. The CDR3 runs 15 residues. CDR3 in amino acids: CASSLKADPAYEQYF. The CDR3 nucleotides read TGTGCCAGCAGTTTAAAGGCGGACCCAGCCTACGAGCAGTACTTC.

The chain joins TRBV6-1 to TRBJ2-1; TRBD2 matches 9 bases. With 8 bases clipped from V and 4 bases from J, the junction kept 9 bases outside the gene matches. The CDR3 loop spans 15 amino acids. Germline V gene lookup returns CDR1 MNHNS and CDR2 SASEGT. CDR3 sequence reads: CASASLAGLYNEQFF. The CDR3 coding sequence is TGTGCCAGCGCCTCCCTAGCGGGACTGTACAATGAGCAGTTCTTC.

The CDR3 DNA sequence: TGTGCCAGCACCAGGGGAGGGCACGAGCAGTACTTC. Its translation is CASTRGGHEQYF. The chain couples TRBV6-2 or TRBV6-3 to TRBJ2-7, with D maybe TRBD2 (7 bases). The CDR3 has 12 amino acids. The germline V gene encodes CDR1 MNHEY and CDR2 SVGEGT. V lost 7 bases and J 5 bases, leaving 12 bases between the germline ends.

Worth noting for this clonotype: Just one base apart from a much larger clone, this may be a read error. V and J are TRBV6-1 and TRBJ2-7; perhaps TRBD2 as D (6 bases). V was clipped by 6 bases and J by 3 bases, with 9 bases between them. Germline-derived CDR1 and CDR2 are MNHNS and SASEGT. The CDR3 is 12 residues long. The CDR3 sequence is CASSQRVYEQYF. The CDR3 region has the DNA TGTGCCAGCAGCCAGCGGGTCTACGAGCAGTACTTC.

Remarks on this clonotype: It may be a read error: a sequence one base away is much more abundant. J is TRBJ2-7 and V is TRBV7-9; D not certain. This CDR3 contains 12 residues. V lost 5 bases, J lost 3 bases, and 8 bases lay in between. The V gene's germline CDR1 is SEHNR and CDR2 FQNEAQ (reference sequence). CDR3 in amino acids: CASSLVDYEQYF. CDR3 in DNA: TGTGCCAGCAGCCTAGTCGACTACGAGCAGTACTTC. The full variable domain, rest sourced from reference TRBV7-9 and TRBJ2-7, is DTGVSQNPRHKITKRGQNVTFRCDPISEHNRLYWYRQTLGQGPEFLTYFQNEAQLEKSRLLSDRFSAERPKGSFSTLEIQRTEQGDSAMYLCASSLVDYEQYFGPGTRLTVT.

This chain joins TRBV5-1 and TRBJ1-1, with TRBD1 as a possible D gene (5 bases). The V gene's germline CDR1 is SGHRS and CDR2 YFSETQ. The CDR3 is 14 residues long. The V end lost 4 bases, the J end lost 5 bases, and 15 bases lay between the germline ends. The CDR3 loop is CASSPSGGGTEAFF. Here the CDR3 DNA reads TGCGCCAGCAGCCCCTCTGGGGGGGGAACTGAAGCTTTCTTT.

This clonotype was seen ten or more times. The V and J genes are TRBV7-2 and TRBJ2-1; 8 nucleotides match TRBD2. Losses at the gene ends were 0 bases for V and 6 bases for J; bases not matched to a gene: 4. The CDR3 extends over 15 amino acids. Germline V gene data show CDR1 as SGHTA and CDR2 as FQGNSA. This CDR3 reads CASSLAVLAVNEQFF. DNA for the CDR3: TGTGCCAGCAGCTTAGCAGTACTAGCGGTCAATGAGCAGTTCTTC.

The chain carries TRBV5-5 and TRBJ2-1; no definite D call. This CDR3 is 13 amino acids long. CDR1 is SGHKS and CDR2 is YYEKEE in the germline V gene (reference sequence). V lost 3 bases to trimming and J lost 4 bases, with 8 bases between them. The CDR3 region has the DNA TGTGCCAGCAGCTCCCTCGAGTACAATGAGCAGTTCTTC. Amino acids: CASSSLEYNEQFF.

V is TRBV2 and J is TRBJ2-1, with D unresolved. V lost 5 bases, J lost 15 bases, and 11 bases lay in between. The CDR3 sequence is 10 residues long. Germline-derived CDR1 and CDR2 are SNHLY and FYNNEI. In nucleotides, the CDR3 is TGTGCCAGCAGTCAACTCAATCCGTTCTTC. This codes for CASSQLNPFF.

This clonotype appeared many times. This chain connects TRBV28 to TRBJ2-3; D gene ambiguous. The germline gives CDR1 MDHEN, CDR2 SYDVKM. V was cut by 8 bases and J by 2 bases, with 11 bases left in between. This CDR3 contains 13 residues. CDR3 nucleotide sequence: TGTGCCAGCTTAAAACCACTCACAGATACGCAGTATTTT. Amino acids: CASLKPLTDTQYF.

The sample holds many counts of this clonotype. CDR3 in DNA: TGTGCCAGCGGACTAGCGTCTAACACAGATACGCAGTATTTT. This gives the protein CASGLASNTDTQYF. The V and J genes are TRBV12-3 or TRBV12-4 and TRBJ2-3, with 9 nucleotides matching TRBD2. The CDR3 extends over 14 amino acids. The trim removed 8 bases at V and 2 bases at J, leaving 5 bases unmatched.

In this sample, this clonotype turned up a few times. V usage is TRBV5-1 and J usage is TRBJ1-4; D unclear. The CDR3 has 13 amino acids. The ends were cut back, 5 bases at V and 8 bases at J, with 13 bases in the middle. Germline CDR1 SGHRS, CDR2 YFSETQ. CDR3 sequence: CASREELREKLFF. The CDR3 DNA is TGCGCCAGCAGAGAGGAGCTAAGAGAAAAACTGTTTTTT.

This clonotype was detected a few times. The chain links TRBV11-2 to TRBJ2-7, with 9 bases that match TRBD2. With V trimmed by 0 bases and J by 3 bases, 3 bases remained unmatched. This CDR3 has 15 residues. Germline-derived CDR1 and CDR2 are SGHAT and FQNNGV. This CDR3 is CASSLDASGNYEQYF. As DNA, the CDR3 is TGTGCCAGCAGCTTAGATGCTAGCGGGAACTACGAGCAGTACTTC.

The chain employs TRBV2 and TRBJ1-1, with D uncertain. Per germline, CDR1 SNHLY and CDR2 FYNNEI. Trimming pared 2 bases from V and 2 bases from J, leaving 6 bases between. This CDR3 contains 13 residues. The CDR3 bases are TGTGCCAGCAGTGAACAGTTTAACACTGAAGCTTTCTTT. This translates into CASSEQFNTEAFF.

This clonotype was picked up many times. The V call is TRBV11-2, the J call TRBJ2-7; maybe TRBD2 (6 bases). The CDR3 has 15 amino acids. The V gene lost 6 bases and the J gene lost 0 bases, with 15 bases spanning the gap. The germline gives CDR1 SGHAT, CDR2 FQNNGV. This chain's CDR3 is CASSFGDLSSYEQYF. The CDR3 nucleotides read TGTGCCAGCAGTTTTGGGGACTTAAGCTCCTACGAGCAGTACTTC.

The J gene is TRBJ1-5, the V gene TRBV5-5; D is possibly TRBD1 (6 bases). Germline V gene sequence: CDR1 SGHKS, CDR2 YYEKEE (reference sequence). The V gene lost 4 bases and the J gene lost 0 bases, with 14 bases spanning the gap. There are 16 residues in the CDR3. CDR3 sequence (DNA): TGTGCCAGCAGCGTCTCAGGGGCTTATAGCAATCAGCCCCAGCATTTT. It is translated as CASSVSGAYSNQPQHF.

This chain uses TRBV15 with TRBJ2-1; D might be TRBD1 (6 bases). CDR1 LNHNV and CDR2 YYDKDF come from the germline V gene (reference sequence). The germline V and J ends were trimmed by 0 bases and 7 bases, with 10 bases remaining between them. This CDR3 contains 14 residues. CDR3 loop: CATSRDLQGNEQFF. In nucleotides, the CDR3 is TGTGCCACCAGCAGAGACCTGCAGGGGAATGAGCAGTTCTTC.

This sequence joins TRBV29-1 and TRBJ2-3, with D possibly matching TRBD2 (6 bases). With 7 bases removed from V and 6 bases from J, the gap between germline ends came to 23 bases. This CDR3 has 15 amino acids. The V gene's germline CDR1 is SQVTM and CDR2 ANQGSEA. CDR3 DNA sequence: TGCAGCGCTGAGGCTTTGACTAGAAGCCCGGATACGCAGTATTTT. As protein: CSAEALTRSPDTQYF.

The chain recombines TRBV6-2 or TRBV6-3 with TRBJ2-1; 8 bases line up with TRBD2. Looked up from germline, CDR1 is MNHEY and CDR2 is SVGEGT. This CDR3 spans 16 amino acids. Trimming took 6 bases from V and 1 from J; bases not matched to a gene: 8. CDR3 region: CASRPTGGQSYNEQFF. CDR3 nucleotides: TGTGCCAGCAGACCTACGGGAGGGCAATCCTACAATGAGCAGTTCTTC.

The V gene is TRBV5-1, the J gene TRBJ2-4; the D is unclear. Between the trimmed V and J ends, which lost 4 bases and 0 bases, there was a span of 8 bases. CDR3 length: 14 residues. Per germline, CDR1 SGHRS and CDR2 YFSETQ. The CDR3 reads CASSRPGAKNIQYF. CDR3 DNA: TGCGCCAGCAGCCGACCGGGAGCCAAAAACATTCAGTACTTC.

This clonotype was seen repeatedly, ten times or more. This chain joins TRBV11-2 and TRBJ2-5; D not resolved. The CDR3 runs 13 residues. Trimming pared 5 bases from V and 5 bases from J, leaving 12 bases between. CDR1 and CDR2 from the germline V gene are SGHAT and FQNNGV. In DNA, the CDR3 is TGTGCCAGCAGCCCAAAACTTGGCGAGACCCAGTACTTC. Its translation: CASSPKLGETQYF.

The J gene is TRBJ1-2, the V gene TRBV6-1; D perhaps matches TRBD1 (6 bases). The CDR3 sequence is 14 residues long. Germline CDR1 and CDR2: MNHNS and SASEGT. The ends were cut back, 6 bases at V and 2 bases at J, with 13 bases in the middle. DNA of the CDR3: TGTGCCAGCAGCTTAACAGGGTTCAACTATGGCTACACCTTC. This translates into CASSLTGFNYGYTF.

This clonotype was observed at least ten times. The CDR3 coding sequence is TGTGCCAGCAGTGAAATGGGGCGGCTCTCTGGAAACACCATATATTTT. It codes for CASSEMGRLSGNTIYF. The genes are TRBV2 and TRBJ1-3, with a possible D match to TRBD1 (5 bases). This CDR3 is built from 16 residues. Per germline, CDR1 SNHLY and CDR2 FYNNEI. Trimming shortened V by 2 bases and J by 0 bases, and 11 bases separated the two germline ends.

V is TRBV29-1 and J is TRBJ2-7; 8 bases map to TRBD1. V gave up 4 bases and J gave up 3 bases; unmatched junction bases: 5. Germline V gene data show CDR1 as SQVTM and CDR2 as ANQGSEA. This CDR3 is built from 13 residues. The CDR3 DNA sequence: TGCAGCGTTGTTACAGGGGGGATCTACGAGCAGTACTTC. It encodes CSVVTGGIYEQYF.

This clonotype was counted at least ten times. The chain links TRBV28 to TRBJ2-7, with D maybe TRBD1 (5 bases). V was pared by 0 bases and J by 0 bases, with 9 bases between. The germline V gene encodes CDR1 MDHEN and CDR2 SYDVKM. The CDR3 has 15 residues. CDR3 residues: CASSLWGQSSYEQYF. The CDR3 coding sequence is TGTGCCAGCAGTTTATGGGGGCAAAGCTCCTACGAGCAGTACTTC.

This clonotype showed up many times. The V and J genes are TRBV7-2 and TRBJ2-1; D is unresolved. CDR1 is SGHTA, CDR2 FQGNSA, per germline. Trimming removed 4 bases at V and 3 bases at J, with 13 bases between. The CDR3 has 15 amino acids. The CDR3 protein is CASSYRTPNYNEQFF. CDR3 sequence (DNA): TGTGCCAGCAGCTATCGTACTCCCAACTACAATGAGCAGTTCTTC.

This clonotype appeared a few times. The chain has TRBV10-3 and TRBJ2-1, with 11 bases lining up with TRBD2. The CDR3 length is 14 residues. From germline, CDR1 is ENHRY and CDR2 SYGVKD. V trimming: 10 bases; J trimming: 7 bases; junction bases outside the gene matches: 9. The CDR3 region has the DNA TGTGCCACAGGACTAGCGGGCGGGGGGAATGAGCAGTTCTTC. This gives the protein CATGLAGGGNEQFF.

There are a few counts of this clonotype. This chain links TRBV18 with TRBJ1-2; maybe TRBD1 (6 bases). Between the trimmed V and J ends, which lost 4 bases and 6 bases, there was a span of 18 bases. Germline V gives CDR1 KGHSH, CDR2 LQKENI. The CDR3 length is 15 residues. The DNA for the CDR3 is TGTGCCAGCTCACGATCACCGGACAGCTTCGATGGCTACACCTTC. Translation gives CASSRSPDSFDGYTF.